The entry below gives a single T cell receptor (beta chain) sequence along with its context. The V gene's germline CDR1 is GTSNPN and CDR2 SVGIG (reference sequence). V lost 3 bases, J lost 9 bases, and 21 bases lay in between. This CDR3 contains 15 residues. This specimen comes from a study of blood T cell repertoires in COVID-19. Overall study: Samples came from the United States, Italy and Spain, spanning acute and convalescent COVID-19. T cells, B-cell-depleted T cells, or PBMCs supplied cDNA or gDNA.

Under the authors' procedure: By means of reference gene primer amplification, nucleated cell counts were estimated. Sequencing used immunoSEQ multiplex PCR; TCRdb keeps in-frame clones, though not all of them. The DNA gave D and trimming, while V, J and clone size come from that table. The repertoire holds some 170,000 clones, with 75% to 80% as singletons. The genes are TRBV30 and TRBJ2-1; D ambiguous. This TCR was recovered from a woman aged 70-85 years with acute or convalescent COVID-19. The material sequenced was peripheral blood. In DNA form, the CDR3 reads TGTGCCTGGAGGTCGGATCACTCCCGATCGGGTGAGCAGTTCTTC. Residues: CAWRSDHSRSGEQFF.